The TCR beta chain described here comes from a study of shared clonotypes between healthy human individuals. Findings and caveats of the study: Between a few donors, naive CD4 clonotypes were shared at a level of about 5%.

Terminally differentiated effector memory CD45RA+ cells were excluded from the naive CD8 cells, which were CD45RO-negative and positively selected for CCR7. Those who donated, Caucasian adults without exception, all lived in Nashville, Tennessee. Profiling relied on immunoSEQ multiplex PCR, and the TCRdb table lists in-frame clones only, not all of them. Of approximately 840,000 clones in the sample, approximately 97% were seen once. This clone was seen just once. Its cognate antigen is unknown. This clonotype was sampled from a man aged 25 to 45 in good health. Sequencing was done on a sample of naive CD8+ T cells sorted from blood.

The CDR3 loop is CASSADRDNEQFF. The CDR3 DNA sequence: TGTGCCAGCAGTGCGGACAGAGACAATGAGCAGTTCTTC. This rearrangement joins TRBV27 to TRBJ2-1; weak D call: TRBD1 (6 bases). In germline, CDR1 is MNHEY, CDR2 SMNVEV (reference sequence). The V and J ends lost 5 bases and 5 bases respectively, with 10 bases between them. The CDR3 contains 13 residues.